This entry describes one T cell receptor beta chain. The data are from a study of blood T cell repertoires in COVID-19. Study background: Specimens from acute and convalescent COVID-19 originated in the United States, Italy and Spain.

Trimming took 3 bases from V and 4 from J; bases not matched to a gene: 9. Germline V gene data show CDR1 as MNHEY and CDR2 as SVGEGT. The CDR3 has 16 residues. Methods used by the authors: It was from reference gene primer amplification that nucleated cell counts were estimated. The method was immunoSEQ multiplex PCR; TCRdb's version includes in-frame clones alone and lacks a portion of them. The V and J calls and the clone size are those of that table, but D and trimming were determined from the DNA. The repertoire holds just under 40,000 clones, with 65% to 90% as singletons. Specimen: peripheral blood. The receptor was isolated from a human donor in a cohort sampled during active COVID-19. This rearrangement joins TRBV6-2 or TRBV6-3 to TRBJ2-3; 8 positions match TRBD1. CDR3 loop: CASSYRPGGIADTQYF. DNA for the CDR3: TGTGCCAGCAGTTATCGTCCAGGGGGCATCGCAGATACGCAGTATTTT.